The T cell receptor (beta chain) described here comes from a study of EBV T-cell therapy then PD-1 blockade in nasopharyngeal carcinoma. Treatment: AdE1-LMPpoly-expanded autologous EBV-specific T-cell therapy followed by anti-PD-1 nivolumab. Clones were read by immunoSEQ multiplex PCR, and TCRdb kept only the in-frame ones, dropping some. The sample carries about 22,000 clones, 65% to 85% recorded once. Concerning this clone: Its antigen remains unidentified.

Germline assignment: CDR1 KGHSH and CDR2 LQKENI. The length of the CDR3 is 16 residues. V shed 3 bases and J 4 bases; nucleotides not matched to a gene: 12. This sample comprised CD8+ T cells from blood, obtained at day -245 from a patient whose treatment included autologous EBV-specific T cells and nivolumab. This clonotype originated in a man aged 40-49 years with nasopharyngeal carcinoma. V gene TRBV18 combines with J gene TRBJ2-7; 7 bases fit TRBD1. In nucleotides, the CDR3 is TGTGCCAGCTCACCCGACAGGGTAAGGGGCCCTTACGAGCAGTACTTC. This encodes CASSPDRVRGPYEQYF.